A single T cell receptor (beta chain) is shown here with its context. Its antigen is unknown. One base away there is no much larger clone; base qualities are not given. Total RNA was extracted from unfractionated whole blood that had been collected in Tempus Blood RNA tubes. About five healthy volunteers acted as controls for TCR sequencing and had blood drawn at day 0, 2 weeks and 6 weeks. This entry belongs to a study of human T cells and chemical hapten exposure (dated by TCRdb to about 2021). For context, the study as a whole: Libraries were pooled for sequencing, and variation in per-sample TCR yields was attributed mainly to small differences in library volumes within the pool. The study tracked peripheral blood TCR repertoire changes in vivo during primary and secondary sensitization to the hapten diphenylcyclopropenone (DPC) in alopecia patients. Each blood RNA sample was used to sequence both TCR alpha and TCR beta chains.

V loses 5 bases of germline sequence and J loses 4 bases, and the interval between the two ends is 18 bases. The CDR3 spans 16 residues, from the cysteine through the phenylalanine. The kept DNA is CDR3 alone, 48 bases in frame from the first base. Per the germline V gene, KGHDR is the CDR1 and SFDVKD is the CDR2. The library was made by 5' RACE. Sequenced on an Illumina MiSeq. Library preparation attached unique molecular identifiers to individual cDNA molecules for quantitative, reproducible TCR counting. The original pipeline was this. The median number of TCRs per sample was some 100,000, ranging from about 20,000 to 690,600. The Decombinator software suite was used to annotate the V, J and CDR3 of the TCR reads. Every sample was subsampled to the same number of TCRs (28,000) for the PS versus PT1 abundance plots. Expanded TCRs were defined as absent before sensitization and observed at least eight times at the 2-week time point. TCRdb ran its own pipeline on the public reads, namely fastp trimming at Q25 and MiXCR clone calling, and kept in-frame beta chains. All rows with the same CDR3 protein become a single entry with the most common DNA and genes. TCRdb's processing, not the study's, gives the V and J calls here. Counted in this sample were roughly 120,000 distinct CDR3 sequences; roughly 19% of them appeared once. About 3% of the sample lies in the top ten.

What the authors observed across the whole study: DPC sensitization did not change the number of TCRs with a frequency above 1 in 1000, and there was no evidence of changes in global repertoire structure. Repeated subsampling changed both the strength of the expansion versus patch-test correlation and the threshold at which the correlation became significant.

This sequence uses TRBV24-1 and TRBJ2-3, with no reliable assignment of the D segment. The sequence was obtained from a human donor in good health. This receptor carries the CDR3 CATSARTYPPPDTQYF. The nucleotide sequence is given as TGTGCCACCAGTGCCCGGACGTATCCCCCCCCAGATACGCAGTATTTT.